The 29 T cell receptor beta chains listed next were all sequenced from one sample in a study of blood T cell repertoires in COVID-19. The table came from immunoSEQ multiplex PCR; TCRdb's copy has only in-frame clones and leaves some out. This repertoire shows some 180,000 clones, more than 75% found once; its top ten account for approximately 2.1%. The sequencing input was peripheral blood. These receptors came from a man aged 50-60 years who had recovered from COVID-19.

The J gene is TRBJ2-4, the V gene TRBV18; possibly TRBD1 for D (5 bases). The length of the CDR3 is 17 residues. The ends were cut back, 2 bases at V and 3 bases at J, with 17 bases in the middle. The V gene's germline CDR1 is KGHSH and CDR2 LQKENI. In nucleotides, the CDR3 is TGTGCCAGCTCACCAGGGGCTAACCCTAGGGGCAAAAACATTCAGTACTTC. This gives the protein CASSPGANPRGKNIQYF. The full variable domain, rest sourced from reference TRBV18 and TRBJ2-4, is NAGVMQNPRHLVRRRGQEARLRCSPMKGHSHVYWYRQLPEEGLKFMVYLQKENIIDESGMPKERFSAEFPKEGPSILRIQQVVRGDSAAYFCASSPGANPRGKNIQYFGAGTRLSVL.

This clone was recorded once. This rearrangement joins TRBV19 to TRBJ1-1, with D maybe TRBD1 (6 bases). Trimming took off 6 bases at V and 4 bases at J, with 15 bases between the two ends. Germline CDR1 LNHDA, CDR2 SQIVND (reference sequence). The CDR3 loop spans 14 amino acids. CDR3 coding DNA: TGTGCCAGTAGAGAGGGGGAACTAAGCACTGAAGCTTTCTTT. Translation: CASREGELSTEAFF.

The V call is TRBV9, the J call TRBJ1-1; 8 nucleotides match TRBD1. The CDR3 extends over 14 amino acids. J was trimmed by 7 bases and V by 4 bases; bases with no gene match: 9. Germline-derived CDR1 and CDR2 are SGDLS and YYNGEE. The CDR3 region has the DNA TGTGCCAGCAGCCGGATTGGGACAGGTGGTGAAGCTTTCTTT. This encodes CASSRIGTGGEAFF.

This rearrangement joins TRBV30 to TRBJ1-6; D unresolved. The ends were cut back, 0 bases at V and 8 bases at J, with 8 bases in the middle. CDR1 GTSNPN and CDR2 SVGIG come from the germline V gene (reference sequence). The CDR3 runs 13 residues. The CDR3 region has the DNA TGTGCCTGGAGTGTACGAGGTGATTCACCCCTCCACTTT. It codes for CAWSVRGDSPLHF. Full variable domain (missing parts from reference TRBV30 and TRBJ1-6): SQTIHQWPATLVQPVGSPLSLECTVEGTSNPNLYWYRQAAGRGLQLLFYSVGIGQISSEVPQNLSASRPQDRQFILSSKKLLLSDSGFYLCAWSVRGDSPLHFGNGTRLTVT.

V gene TRBV5-1 combines with J gene TRBJ2-6, with TRBD1 matching over 9 bases. The junction had 10 bases not matched to a gene; V was cut back by 4 bases and J by 2 bases. The germline V gene has CDR1 SGHRS and CDR2 YFSETQ. The CDR3 has 18 amino acids. CDR3 sequence: CASSLRTGESTGANVLTF. CDR3 bases: TGCGCCAGCAGCCTTAGGACAGGGGAATCTACTGGGGCCAACGTCCTGACTTTC.

The chain has TRBV5-6 and TRBJ1-1, with 8 bases that match TRBD1. This CDR3 is 16 amino acids long. Germline CDR1 and CDR2: SGHDT and YYEEEE. V trimming: 5 bases; J trimming: 0 bases; junction bases outside the gene matches: 9. CDR3 nucleotide sequence: TGTGCCAGCAGGCTTCAGGGGGCGACCCTGAACACTGAAGCTTTCTTT. Encoded protein: CASRLQGATLNTEAFF.

The V call is TRBV25-1, the J call TRBJ1-2; the D is unclear. CDR3 length: 13 residues. Per germline, CDR1 MGHDK and CDR2 SYGVNS. The V end lost 10 bases, the J end lost 0 bases, and 12 bases lay between the germline ends. The CDR3 bases are TGTGCCACTATCGGAGGAACTAACTATGGCTACACCTTC. It is translated as CATIGGTNYGYTF.

V gene TRBV2 combines with J gene TRBJ1-2, with 7 positions matching TRBD1. The V segment lost 7 bases and the J segment 4 bases; nucleotides outside the gene matches: 6. This CDR3 has 13 residues. The germline V gene has CDR1 SNHLY and CDR2 FYNNEI. The CDR3 DNA follows: TGTGCCAGCACCACCGACAGGGTCTATGGCTACACCTTC. It is translated as CASTTDRVYGYTF.

The chain carries TRBV24-1 and TRBJ1-2; weak D call: TRBD1 (6 bases). CDR1 is KGHDR, CDR2 SFDVKD, per germline. The V gene lost 6 bases and the J gene lost 5 bases, with 21 bases spanning the gap. The length of the CDR3 is 16 residues. The CDR3 bases are TGTGCCACCAGTTCGAGAGTAAGGGGGTCGTCGTATGGCTACACCTTC. Encoded protein: CATSSRVRGSSYGYTF.

V is TRBV6-6 and J is TRBJ1-5; 11 bases line up with TRBD1. From germline, CDR1 is MNHNY and CDR2 SVGAGI (reference sequence). V lost 6 bases and J lost 2; bases outside the gene matches: 6. The CDR3 has 16 amino acids. CDR3 sequence (DNA): TGTGCCAGCAGCCGGGACAGGGGGTCAGGCAATCAGCCCCAGCATTTT. Amino acids: CASSRDRGSGNQPQHF.

The gene calls are TRBV30 and TRBJ2-3; 7 bases align to TRBD1. Germline-derived CDR1 and CDR2 are GTSNPN and SVGIG (reference sequence). Trimming at V came to 3 bases and at J to 4 bases, leaving 10 bases not matched to a gene. There are 15 residues in the CDR3. The CDR3 reads CAWRGRQGSPDTQYF. In nucleotides, the CDR3 is TGTGCCTGGAGGGGCCGACAGGGAAGCCCAGATACGCAGTATTTT.

The rearrangement uses TRBV2 and TRBJ1-2; the D is unclear. The CDR3 runs to 12 residues. Trimming removed 6 bases at V and 4 bases at J, with 9 bases between. Per the germline V gene, CDR1 is SNHLY and CDR2 is FYNNEI. The CDR3 loop reads CASRGVGYGYTF. CDR3 nucleotides: TGTGCCAGCAGGGGAGTAGGCTATGGCTACACCTTC.

The chain uses TRBV19 and TRBJ1-3, with D uncertain. This CDR3 region has 17 residues. Trimming pared 2 bases from V and 0 bases from J, leaving 14 bases between. Looked up from germline, CDR1 is LNHDA and CDR2 is SQIVND (reference sequence). The CDR3 is CASSIYSKRTSGNTIYF. The CDR3 nucleotides are TGTGCCAGTAGTATATACTCCAAGCGGACCTCTGGAAACACCATATATTTT.

This clone was detected only a few times. The chain employs TRBV15 and TRBJ1-2; 7 bases align to TRBD1. Germline CDR1 reads LNHNV; CDR2 reads YYDKDF (reference sequence). The CDR3 sequence is 15 residues long. Trimming removed 0 bases from V and 3 bases from J; junction bases left unmatched: 4. The CDR3 DNA is TGTGCCACCAGCAGAGATCGGGACAGATACTATGGCTACACCTTC. Its translation is CATSRDRDRYYGYTF.

The J gene is TRBJ2-7, the V gene TRBV27; D is uncertain. The CDR3 contains 13 residues. CDR1 MNHEY and CDR2 SMNVEV come from the germline V gene (reference sequence). Trimming took 2 bases from V and 3 from J, leaving 8 bases between them. CDR3 DNA sequence: TGTGCCAGCAGTTTAGTCGGCGGCTACGAGCAGTACTTC. This sequence encodes CASSLVGGYEQYF.

The rearrangement joins TRBV2 to TRBJ2-5; tentatively, D is TRBD1 (7 bases). The CDR3 consists of 16 residues. The ends were cut back, 2 bases at V and 3 bases at J, with 16 bases in the middle. The germline V gene encodes CDR1 SNHLY and CDR2 FYNNEI. This chain's CDR3 is CASSENRAGGKETQYF. The CDR3 DNA is TGTGCCAGCAGTGAAAATAGGGCAGGGGGGAAAGAGACCCAGTACTTC.

This sequence joins TRBV5-4 and TRBJ2-5, with 9 nucleotides matching TRBD1. CDR3 length: 14 residues. CDR1 SGHNT and CDR2 YYREEE come from the germline V gene (reference sequence). J was trimmed by 5 bases and V by 0 bases; bases with no gene match: 2. CDR3 sequence reads: CASSLGDRAETQYF. The CDR3 DNA sequence: TGTGCCAGCAGCTTGGGGGACAGGGCGGAGACCCAGTACTTC.

This chain connects TRBV6-5 to TRBJ1-2; the match to TRBD1 covers 10 bases. Germline V CDR1 and CDR2: MNHEY, SVGAGI. The CDR3 length is 12 residues. Trimming took 9 bases from V and 4 from J; bases not matched to a gene: 2. CDR3 loop: CASGQGGYGYTF. The CDR3 DNA is TGTGCCAGTGGACAGGGGGGCTATGGCTACACCTTC.

A remark on this clone: The identical CDR3 is also encoded by other nucleotide sequences in the sample. The chain is built from TRBV9 and TRBJ2-3, with a possible D match to TRBD1 (6 bases). The V end lost 0 bases, the J end lost 0 bases, and 11 bases lay between the germline ends. CDR1 and CDR2 from the germline V gene are SGDLS and YYNGEE. The CDR3 has 16 residues. The CDR3 region is CASSVEAGASTDTQYF. The DNA for the CDR3 is TGTGCCAGCAGCGTAGAGGCAGGGGCTAGCACAGATACGCAGTATTTT.

This chain joins TRBV12-3 or TRBV12-4 and TRBJ1-2; D ambiguous. The CDR3 consists of 12 residues. The V end was cut by 3 bases, the J end by 4 bases, with 6 bases between. The DNA of the CDR3 is TGTGCCAGCAGTTTGCGGGCCTATGGCTACACCTTC. Residues: CASSLRAYGYTF.

This rearrangement joins TRBV7-9 to TRBJ1-4; 11 bases are shared with TRBD1. CDR1 is SEHNR, CDR2 FQNEAQ, per germline (reference sequence). The CDR3 has 15 residues. Losses at the gene ends were 5 bases for V and 7 bases for J; bases not matched to a gene: 6. The CDR3 DNA is TGTGCCAGCAGCCGTTGGGACAGGGGGGTTGAAAAACTGTTTTTT. Translation: CASSRWDRGVEKLFF.

The chain recombines TRBV19 with TRBJ1-1, with a tentative D call TRBD1 (5 bases). The CDR3 has 13 amino acids. The V gene's germline CDR1 is LNHDA and CDR2 SQIVND (reference sequence). V was shortened by 11 bases and J by 9 bases, with 22 bases between the two germline ends. The CDR3 coding sequence is TGTGCCGCAAGCGGGGCGTTATTCCGAAAAGCTTTCTTT. Translating gives CAASGALFRKAFF.

This rearrangement joins TRBV18 to TRBJ1-1, with D maybe TRBD1 (5 bases). In germline, CDR1 is KGHSH, CDR2 LQKENI. The CDR3 covers 15 residues. The V end was cut by 2 bases, the J end by 1 base, with 11 bases between. The CDR3 sequence is CASSPTRQRNTEAFF. The CDR3 DNA follows: TGTGCCAGCTCACCAACGAGACAGAGGAACACTGAAGCTTTCTTT.

The rearrangement uses TRBV25-1 and TRBJ2-2; TRBD2 is a possible D gene (6 bases). This CDR3 has 14 residues. Per germline, CDR1 MGHDK and CDR2 SYGVNS. V was shortened by 4 bases and J by 3 bases, with 9 bases between the two germline ends. The CDR3 nucleotides are TGTGCCAGCAGTGGGGGACTCGACACCGGGGAGCTGTTTTTT. Residues: CASSGGLDTGELFF.

The chain has TRBV7-2 and TRBJ2-3; 7 nucleotides agree with TRBD2. Germline CDR1 SGHTA, CDR2 FQGNSA. With 3 bases clipped from V and 4 bases from J, the junction kept 10 bases outside the gene matches. The CDR3 sequence is 16 residues long. CDR3 coding DNA: TGTGCCAGCAGCTTCGGTAGAGGACTAGGCCCAGATACGCAGTATTTT. Its protein is CASSFGRGLGPDTQYF.

CDR3 in amino acids: CASSRDRVYEQYF. The CDR3 DNA reads as TGTGCCAGCAGCCGGGACAGGGTATACGAGCAGTACTTC. The chain employs TRBV27 and TRBJ2-7; 9 bases line up with TRBD1. The CDR3 runs 13 residues. The J segment lost 4 bases and the V segment lost 6 bases, leaving 4 bases of the junction unmatched. Germline V gene data show CDR1 as MNHEY and CDR2 as SMNVEV (reference sequence).

This clone was counted once. V usage is TRBV11-2 and J usage is TRBJ1-5; D may be TRBD1 (5 bases). V was pared by 1 base and J by 8 bases, with 12 bases between. This CDR3 region has 14 residues. Germline CDR1 reads SGHAT; CDR2 reads FQNNGV. CDR3 DNA: TGTGCCAGCAGCTTAGGACAGCTAAGGGAGCCCCAGCATTTT. Translated, it gives CASSLGQLREPQHF. The complete variable domain, with remaining parts taken from reference TRBV11-2 and TRBJ1-5, reads EAGVAQSPRYKIIEKRQSVAFWCNPISGHATLYWYQQILGQGPKLLIQFQNNGVVDDSQLPKDRFSAERLKGVDSTLKIQPAKLEDSAVYLCASSLGQLREPQHFGDGTRLSIL.

The chain couples TRBV3-1 (or the pseudogene TRBV3-2) to TRBJ2-7, with a possible D match to TRBD1 (6 bases). Trimming took off 1 base at V and 5 bases at J, with 12 bases between the two ends. Germline V lookup: CDR1 LGHDT, CDR2 YNNKEL (reference sequence). The CDR3 contains 14 residues. The CDR3 nucleotides read TGTGCCAGCAGCCAAGTTACAGGGTCGGACGAGCAGTACTTC. Its protein is CASSQVTGSDEQYF.

The chain couples TRBV19 to TRBJ1-5; a weak D match, TRBD1 (5 bases). Germline-derived CDR1 and CDR2 are LNHDA and SQIVND (reference sequence). Trimming cost V 4 bases and J 8 bases, with 6 bases left between them. The CDR3 totals 11 residues. The CDR3 loop reads CASSTGEPQHF. The CDR3 coding sequence is TGTGCCAGTAGTACGGGGGAGCCCCAGCATTTT.